This paragraph covers one TCR beta chain sequence. Its target is unknown. It was across several immunoSEQ plates that each subset's genomic DNA was evenly split. Assay used: immunoSEQ multiplex PCR; TCRdb lists only in-frame clones, some missing. The data contain roughly 2.5 million clones, over 85% of them seen just once; the ten biggest clones take up under 0.15%. This sample was included in a study of shared clonotypes between healthy human individuals. On the study more broadly: The cohort comprised a couple of women and a few men. Their ages spanned 18 to 49 years. Study-wide findings and caveats: In several donors, around 5% of naive CD4 clonotypes appeared in common.

Germline loops: CDR1 SGHRS, CDR2 YFSETQ. V shed 2 bases and J shed 5 bases, with 12 bases lying between them. This CDR3 region has 14 residues. CD4+ cells yielded CD45RA+ naive and CD45RA-negative memory subsets. The receptor was derived from a man aged 18 to 35 in good health. Sequenced sample: naive CD4+ T cells sorted from blood. Subset: CD45RA+ positively selected. The chain employs TRBV5-1 and TRBJ2-3; D uncertain. This CDR3 reads CASSFDSRLDTQYF. The CDR3 region has the DNA TGCGCCAGCAGCTTTGATTCTCGGTTAGATACGCAGTATTTT.